This T cell receptor beta chain was identified in a study of cytomegalovirus exposure and HLA in healthy donors. Turning to the study itself: The early release's HLA-typed donors yielded tens of millions of unique TCRs.

The PCR contained 60 Vbeta and 13 Jbeta primers. Here immunoSEQ multiplex PCR was the method, and the copy in TCRdb shows in-frame clones only, minus some. Its table lists more than 100,000 clones. Overall study findings and caveats: No immune exposure information besides CMV serostatus was available. Later analysis associated a missense DCLRE1C variant with TCR beta V- and J-gene trimming. According to an earlier analysis, most TCR beta V segments yielded productive rearrangements about 87% or about 30% of the time.

Concerning this clone itself: Its antigen is not identified.

What was sequenced was PBMCs. The sequence came from a man aged 18 to 30 in good health and CMV-seronegative.

This CDR3 reads CASSSGQGANEQYF. CDR3 coding DNA: TGCGCCAGCAGCTCGGGACAGGGGGCCAACGAGCAGTACTTC. The chain is built from TRBV5-1 and TRBJ2-7, with TRBD1 matching 12 bases. The germline V gene has CDR1 SGHRS and CDR2 YFSETQ. Trimming removed 3 bases from V and 5 bases from J; junction bases left unmatched: 3. This CDR3 contains 14 residues. Full variable domain (outside the CDR3, taken from reference TRBV5-1 and TRBJ2-7): KAGVTQTPRYLIKTRGQQVTLSCSPISGHRSVSWYQQTPGQGLQFLFEYFSETQRNKGNFPGRFSGRQFSNSRSEMNVSTLELGDSALYLCASSSGQGANEQYFGPGTRLTVT.